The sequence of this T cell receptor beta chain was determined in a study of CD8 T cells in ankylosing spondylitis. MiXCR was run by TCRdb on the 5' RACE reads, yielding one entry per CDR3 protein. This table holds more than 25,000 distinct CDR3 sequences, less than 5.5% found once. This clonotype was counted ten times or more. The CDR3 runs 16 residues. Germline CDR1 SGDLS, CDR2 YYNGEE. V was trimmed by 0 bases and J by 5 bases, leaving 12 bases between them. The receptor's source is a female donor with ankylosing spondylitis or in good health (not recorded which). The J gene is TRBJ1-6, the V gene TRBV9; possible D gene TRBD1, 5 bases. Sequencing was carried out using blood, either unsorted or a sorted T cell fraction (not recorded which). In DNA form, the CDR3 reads TGTGCCAGCAGCGTAGGGTGGGGACCCAATAATTCACCCCTCCACTTT. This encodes CASSVGWGPNNSPLHF.